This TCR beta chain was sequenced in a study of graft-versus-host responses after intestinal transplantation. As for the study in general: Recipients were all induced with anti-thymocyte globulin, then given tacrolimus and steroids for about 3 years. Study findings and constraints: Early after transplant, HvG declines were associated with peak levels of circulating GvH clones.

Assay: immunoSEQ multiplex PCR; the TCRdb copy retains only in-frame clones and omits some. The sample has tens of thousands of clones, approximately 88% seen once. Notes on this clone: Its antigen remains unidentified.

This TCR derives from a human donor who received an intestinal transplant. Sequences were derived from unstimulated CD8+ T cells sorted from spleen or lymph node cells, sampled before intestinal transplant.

The CDR3 is CASSMGQLLGGNQPQHF. CDR3 in DNA: TGTGCCAGTAGTATGGGACAGTTGCTTGGGGGCAATCAGCCCCAGCATTTT. This chain links TRBV19 with TRBJ1-5; TRBD1 aligns across 7 bases. Germline CDR1 LNHDA, CDR2 SQIVND (reference sequence). The CDR3 consists of 17 residues. V dropped 3 bases and J dropped 2; count of bases not matched to a gene: 10. The full variable domain, rest sourced from reference TRBV19 and TRBJ1-5, is DGGITQSPKYLFRKEGQNVTLSCEQNLNHDAMYWYRQDPGQGLRLIYYSQIVNDFQKGDIAEGYSVSREKKESFPLTVTSAQKNPTAFYLCASSMGQLLGGNQPQHFGDGTRLSIL.